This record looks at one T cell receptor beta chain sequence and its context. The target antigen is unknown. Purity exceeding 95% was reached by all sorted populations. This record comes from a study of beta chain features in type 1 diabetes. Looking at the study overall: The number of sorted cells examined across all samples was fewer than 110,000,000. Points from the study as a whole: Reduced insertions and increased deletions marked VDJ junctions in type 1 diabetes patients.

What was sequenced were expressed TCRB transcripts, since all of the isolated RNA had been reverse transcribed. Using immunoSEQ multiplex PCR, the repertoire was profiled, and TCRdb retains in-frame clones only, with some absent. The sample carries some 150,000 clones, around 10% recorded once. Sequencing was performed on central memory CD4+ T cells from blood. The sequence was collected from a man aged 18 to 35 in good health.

In nucleotides, the CDR3 is TGTGCCAGCAGCGGCGGCCCTTGGTCCTACGAGCAGTACTTC. Residues: CASSGGPWSYEQYF. The V gene is TRBV7-2, the J gene TRBJ2-7; no reliable D call. Germline CDR1 and CDR2: SGHTA and FQGNSA. V was pared by 5 bases and J by 1 base, with 12 bases between. This CDR3 is built from 14 residues. Full variable domain (missing parts from reference TRBV7-2 and TRBJ2-7): GAGVSQSPSNKVTEKGKDVELRCDPISGHTALYWYRQSLGQGLEFLIYFQGNSAPDKSGLPSDRFSAERTGGSVSTLTIQRTQQEDSAVYLCASSGGPWSYEQYFGPGTRLTVT.